This T cell receptor beta chain was recovered during a study of regulatory T cells in long-lasting Graves disease. The CDR3 sequence is 14 residues long. Trimming took off 3 bases at V and 0 bases at J, with 11 bases between the two ends. Germline loops: CDR1 DFQATT, CDR2 SNEGSKA (reference sequence). Time point specified: persistent/refractory GD, antithyroid drugs over 5 years with positive TRAb. Isolated PBMC RNA provided the starting material for the TCR library. This clonotype was seen a few times. To make TCR beta libraries, researchers used iRepertoire HTBI primers and Arm-PCR of CDR3 regions. Via MiXCR, TCRdb re-called the multiplex PCR reads, giving one row per CDR3 protein. This table holds about 660,000 distinct CDR3 sequences, 30% found once.

The source is a female donor with Graves disease. This material consisted of peripheral blood mononuclear cells (PBMCs), taken when the disease was refractory, from a patient treated with antithyroid drugs. The chain is built from TRBV20-1 and TRBJ2-5, with unresolved D. The CDR3 DNA sequence: TGCAGTGCTAGCACCCTAGGGAACCAAGAGACCCAGTACTTC. This encodes CSASTLGNQETQYF.